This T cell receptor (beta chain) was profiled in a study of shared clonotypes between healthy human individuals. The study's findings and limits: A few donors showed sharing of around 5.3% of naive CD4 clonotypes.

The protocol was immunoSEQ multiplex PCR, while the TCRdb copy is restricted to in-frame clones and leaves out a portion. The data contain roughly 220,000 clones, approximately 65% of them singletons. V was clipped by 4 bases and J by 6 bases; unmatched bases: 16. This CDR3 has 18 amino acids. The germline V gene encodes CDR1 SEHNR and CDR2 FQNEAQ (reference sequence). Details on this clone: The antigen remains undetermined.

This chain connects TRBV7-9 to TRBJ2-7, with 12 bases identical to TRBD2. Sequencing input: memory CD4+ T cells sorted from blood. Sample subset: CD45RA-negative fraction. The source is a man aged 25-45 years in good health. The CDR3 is CASSWGPLLAGGRGEQYF. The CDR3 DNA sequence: TGTGCCAGCAGCTGGGGGCCCCTCCTAGCGGGAGGGCGGGGCGAGCAGTACTTC.